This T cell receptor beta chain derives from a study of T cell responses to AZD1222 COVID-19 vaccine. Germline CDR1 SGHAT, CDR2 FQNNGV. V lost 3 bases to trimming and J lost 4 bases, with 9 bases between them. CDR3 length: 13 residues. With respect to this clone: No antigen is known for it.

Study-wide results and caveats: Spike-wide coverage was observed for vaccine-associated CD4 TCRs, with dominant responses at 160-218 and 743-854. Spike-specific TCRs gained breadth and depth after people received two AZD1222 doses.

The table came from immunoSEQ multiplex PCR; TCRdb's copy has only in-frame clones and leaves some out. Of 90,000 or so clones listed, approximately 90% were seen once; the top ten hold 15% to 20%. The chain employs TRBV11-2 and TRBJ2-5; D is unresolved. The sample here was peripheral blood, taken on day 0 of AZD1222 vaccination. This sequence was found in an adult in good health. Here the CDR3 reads CASSFEDGETQYF. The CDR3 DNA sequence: TGTGCCAGCAGCTTCGAAGACGGAGAGACCCAGTACTTC.